This T cell receptor (beta chain) was documented in a study of T cell responses to AZD1222 COVID-19 vaccine. General study results and limits: At baseline, just a handful of AZD1222 recipients tested seropositive. Spike-wide vaccine-associated CD4 TCRs dominated at 160-218 and 743-854.

On this clone itself: Its antigen is currently unknown.

TCRdb's copy holds only in-frame clones and misses some; the assay was immunoSEQ multiplex PCR. Among 90,000 to 95,000 clones, roughly 90% were seen once, and the ten largest hold around 10%. The germline V gene encodes CDR1 LNHDA and CDR2 SQIVND (reference sequence). V was pared by 9 bases and J by 1 base, with 13 bases between. The CDR3 runs to 14 residues. The sample here was peripheral blood, taken 28 days after the second AZD1222 dose. The genes are TRBV19 and TRBJ1-5; TRBD1 is a possible D gene (5 bases). The sequence came from an adult who received the AZD1222 COVID-19 vaccine. CDR3 amino acids: CASRLGGSNQPQHF. Here the CDR3 DNA reads TGTGCCAGCCGGTTGGGGGGGAGCAATCAGCCCCAGCATTTT.